The 3 T cell receptor beta chains below were found in one sample sequenced in a study of identical twins. TCRdb fed the 5' RACE reads into MiXCR, producing one record per CDR3 protein. The data show 240,000 or so distinct CDR3 sequences, more than 9% seen once. What was sequenced was memory T cells sorted from blood. The receptor set was obtained from a man over 45 in good health.

V gene TRBV2 combines with J gene TRBJ2-3, with D tentatively TRBD1 or TRBD2 (5 bases each). The germline V gene encodes CDR1 SNHLY and CDR2 FYNNEI. The CDR3 is 15 residues long. V dropped 1 base and J dropped 0 bases, with 8 bases sitting between them. Here the CDR3 reads CASSEVGGSTDTQYF. The CDR3 nucleotides are TGTGCCAGCAGTGAAGTTGGGGGTAGCACAGATACGCAGTATTTT.

This clonotype was seen at least ten times. This chain uses TRBV9 with TRBJ2-2; possible D gene TRBD2, 6 bases. The CDR3 contains 15 residues. The germline V and J ends were trimmed by 4 bases and 6 bases, with 16 bases remaining between them. Germline CDR1 is SGDLS and CDR2 is YYNGEE. For the CDR3, the DNA is TGTGCCAGCAGCCCCCGAGGAGGGAAAGCCGGGGAGCTGTTTTTT. It encodes CASSPRGGKAGELFF.

The gene calls are TRBV20-1 and TRBJ2-7; D is unresolved. This CDR3 has 13 residues. Trimming took 1 base from V and 3 from J, leaving 10 bases between them. Germline V gives CDR1 DFQATT, CDR2 SNEGSKA (reference sequence). The CDR3 DNA is TGCAGTGCTAGAGCGAACAGCCTCTACGAGCAGTACTTC. Its protein is CSARANSLYEQYF.